This passage covers 6 T cell receptor beta chains from one sample sequenced in a study of human CD8 memory T cell subsets. Making the TCR beta libraries relied on UMI-labeled 5' RACE. From the 5' RACE reads, TCRdb lists one entry per CDR3 protein and no DNA. This table holds approximately 8,200 distinct CDR3 sequences. Material: CD8+ T cells from PBMCs. The receptors were gathered from a human donor in good health.

This clonotype is identified as medium-sized from frequency. This chain connects TRBV6-5 to TRBJ1-6; the D gene TCRdb calls, TRBD1, cannot be checked with no DNA. This CDR3 is built from 17 residues. CDR1 is MNHEY and CDR2 is SVGAGI in the germline V gene. The CDR3 here is CASSGGREGSYNSPLHF.

The gene calls are TRBV18 and TRBJ2-7; TCRdb calls TRBD1, which cannot be checked without DNA. This CDR3 spans 15 amino acids. The germline gives CDR1 KGHSH, CDR2 LQKENI. The CDR3 is CASSREGTGAYEQYF.

The chain joins TRBV20-1 to TRBJ1-6. Germline CDR1 DFQATT, CDR2 SNEGSKA (reference sequence). This CDR3 contains 15 residues. The CDR3 sequence: CSASGESSYNSPLHF.

The chain combines TRBV29-1 with TRBJ2-5; TCRdb proposes TRBD2, but this gene call is untestable without DNA. The CDR3 spans 14 residues. The germline V gene has CDR1 SQVTM and CDR2 ANQGSEA. The chain's CDR3 is CSVERDGRMGTQYF.

The V gene is TRBV20-1, the J gene TRBJ1-3; TCRdb's assignment of TRBD1 cannot be checked, as there is no DNA. The CDR3 covers 12 residues. Germline values: CDR1 DFQATT, CDR2 SNEGSKA (reference sequence). The CDR3: CSARPIGNTIYF.

This chain uses TRBV20-1 with TRBJ2-1; with no DNA, the TCRdb D assignment of TRBD2 cannot be verified. The CDR3 extends over 15 amino acids. Germline CDR1 DFQATT, CDR2 SNEGSKA (reference sequence). CDR3 sequence: CSAQREVSRYNEQFF.